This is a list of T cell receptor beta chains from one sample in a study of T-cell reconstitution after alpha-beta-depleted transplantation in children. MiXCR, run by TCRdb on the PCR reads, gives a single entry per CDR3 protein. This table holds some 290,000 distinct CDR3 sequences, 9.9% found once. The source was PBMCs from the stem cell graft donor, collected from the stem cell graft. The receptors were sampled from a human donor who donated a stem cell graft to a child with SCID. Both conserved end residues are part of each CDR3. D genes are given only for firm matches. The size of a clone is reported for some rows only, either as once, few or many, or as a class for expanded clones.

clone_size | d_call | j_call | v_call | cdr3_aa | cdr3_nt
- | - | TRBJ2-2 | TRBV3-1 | CASSQPAVSGELFF | TGTGCCAGCAGCCAACCGGCAGTGAGCGGGGAGCTGTTTTTT
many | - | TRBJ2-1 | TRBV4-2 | CASSHSYNEQFF | TGTGCCAGCAGCCACTCTTACAATGAGCAGTTCTTC
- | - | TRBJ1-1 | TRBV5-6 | CASSLAGVTEAFF | TGTGCCAGCAGCTTGGCCGGGGTCACTGAAGCTTTCTTT
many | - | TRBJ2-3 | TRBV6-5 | CASSGRDTQYF | TGTGCCAGCAGTGGAAGAGATACGCAGTATTTT
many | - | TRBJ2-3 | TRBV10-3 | CAISEHNTDTQYF | TGTGCCATCAGTGAACACAACACAGATACGCAGTATTTT
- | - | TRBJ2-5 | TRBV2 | CASNRAGTLQETQYF | TGTGCCAGCAATCGGGCGGGGACCCTCCAAGAGACCCAGTACTTC
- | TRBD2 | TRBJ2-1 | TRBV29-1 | CSTWGAGEFDEQFF | TGCAGCACTTGGGGCGCGGGGGAATTTGATGAGCAGTTCTTC
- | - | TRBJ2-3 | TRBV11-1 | CASSLDARGVLHSTDTQYF | TGTGCCAGCAGCTTGGACGCGCGGGGAGTCCTACATAGCACAGATACGCAGTATTTT
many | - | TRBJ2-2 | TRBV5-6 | CASSVGTTANTGELFF | TGTGCCAGCAGCGTTGGGACCACTGCGAACACCGGGGAGCTGTTTTTT
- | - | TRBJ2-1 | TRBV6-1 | CASSRPPSGECNEQFF | TGTGCCAGCAGCCGGCCGCCGTCAGGGGAGTGCAATGAGCAGTTCTTC
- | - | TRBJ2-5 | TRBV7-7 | CASSLRWGRETQYF | TGTGCTAGCAGCTTACGGTGGGGCCGAGAGACCCAGTACTTC